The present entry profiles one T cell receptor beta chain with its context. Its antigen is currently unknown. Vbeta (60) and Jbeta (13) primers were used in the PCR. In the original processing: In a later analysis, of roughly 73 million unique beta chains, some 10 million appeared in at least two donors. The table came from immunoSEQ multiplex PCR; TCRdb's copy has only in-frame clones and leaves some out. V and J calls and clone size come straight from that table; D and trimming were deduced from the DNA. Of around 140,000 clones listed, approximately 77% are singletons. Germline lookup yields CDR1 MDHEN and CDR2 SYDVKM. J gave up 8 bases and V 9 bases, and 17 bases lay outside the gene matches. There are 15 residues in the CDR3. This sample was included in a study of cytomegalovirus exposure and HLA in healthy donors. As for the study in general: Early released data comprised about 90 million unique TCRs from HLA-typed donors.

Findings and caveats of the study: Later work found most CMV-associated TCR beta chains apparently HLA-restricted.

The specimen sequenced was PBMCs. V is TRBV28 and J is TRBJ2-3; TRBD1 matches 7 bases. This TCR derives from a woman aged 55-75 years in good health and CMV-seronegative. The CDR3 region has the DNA TGTGCCAGTCTAGGAAGAGGGGGCGCCTCAGGTACGCAGTATTTT. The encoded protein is CASLGRGGASGTQYF.